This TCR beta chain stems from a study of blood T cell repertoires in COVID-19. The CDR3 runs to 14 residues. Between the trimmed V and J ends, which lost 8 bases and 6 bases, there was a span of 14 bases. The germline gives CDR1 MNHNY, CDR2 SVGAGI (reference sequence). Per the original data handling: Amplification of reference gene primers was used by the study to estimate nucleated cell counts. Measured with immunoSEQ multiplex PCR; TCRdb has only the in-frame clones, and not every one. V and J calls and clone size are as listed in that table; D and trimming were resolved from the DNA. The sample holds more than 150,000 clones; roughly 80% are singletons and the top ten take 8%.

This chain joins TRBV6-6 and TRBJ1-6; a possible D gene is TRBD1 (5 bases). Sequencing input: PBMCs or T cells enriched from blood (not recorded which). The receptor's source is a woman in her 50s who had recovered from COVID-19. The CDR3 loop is CASAGGVANSPLHF. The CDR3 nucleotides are TGTGCCAGCGCGGGAGGGGTAGCTAATTCACCCCTCCACTTT.